The next 25 T cell receptor beta chains were all read from a single sample in a study of T cells in Graves' hyperthyroidism and ophthalmopathy. It was RNA transcripts that yielded the amplified TCR beta CDR3 regions. A set of HTBI primers served as the primers for a first-round RT-PCR of the TCR CDR3. MiXCR was run by TCRdb on the multiplex PCR reads, yielding one entry per CDR3 protein. The table records 160,000 or so distinct CDR3 sequences, 9.4% of them present only once. The sequencing sample was made of blood. The receptors shown here come from a woman aged 18-35 years with Graves' hyperthyroidism that later progressed to Graves' ophthalmopathy.

V and J are TRBV28 and TRBJ2-5; 12 nucleotides match TRBD2. Germline V gene data show CDR1 as MDHEN and CDR2 as SYDVKM. The CDR3 has 13 residues. The V segment lost 6 bases and the J segment 8 bases; nucleotides outside the gene matches: 4. The CDR3 spells CASRTSGGATQYF. In nucleotides, the CDR3 is TGTGCCAGCAGGACTAGCGGGGGTGCCACCCAGTACTTC.

This clonotype was seen a few times. The chain carries TRBV29-1 and TRBJ2-4, with TRBD1 as a possible D gene (5 bases). The ends were cut back, 1 base at V and 3 bases at J, with 7 bases in the middle. The CDR3 contains 13 residues. Per the germline V gene, CDR1 is SQVTM and CDR2 is ANQGSEA. The CDR3 is CSVEGQLKNIQYF. The CDR3, as DNA: TGCAGCGTTGAAGGACAGCTCAAAAACATTCAGTACTTC.

This clonotype was found many times. J is TRBJ1-1 and V is TRBV6-2 or TRBV6-3; possible D gene TRBD1, 5 bases. The CDR3 totals 13 residues. Deletions cut 6 bases from V and 3 bases from J, with 11 bases between. CDR1 MNHEY and CDR2 SVGEGT come from the germline V gene. The CDR3 sequence: CASRLQDYTEAFF. The CDR3 coding sequence is TGTGCCAGCAGACTACAGGATTACACTGAAGCTTTCTTT.

On this clonotype: This could be a read error, since a much larger clone is one nucleotide away. The chain has TRBV7-9 and TRBJ1-3, with D maybe TRBD1 (5 bases). Germline assignment: CDR1 SEHNR and CDR2 FQNEAQ (reference sequence). Deletions cut 1 base from V and 3 bases from J, with 13 bases between. The CDR3 has 16 amino acids. The CDR3 bases are TGTGCCAGCAGCTTAGAGGGACTGCCCTTTGGAAACACCATATATTTT. Its protein is CASSLEGLPFGNTIYF.

CDR3 sequence reads: CASSLRTGLSGNTIYF. The CDR3, as DNA: TGTGCCAGCAGTTTACGGACAGGCCTCTCTGGAAACACCATATATTTT. The chain couples TRBV28 to TRBJ1-3, with 7 nucleotides matching TRBD1. Germline V lookup: CDR1 MDHEN, CDR2 SYDVKM. This CDR3 contains 16 residues. V was pared by 2 bases and J by 0 bases, with 4 bases of the junction left unmatched. Variable domain in full (rest from reference TRBV28 and TRBJ1-3): DVKVTQSSRYLVKRTGEKVFLECVQDMDHENMFWYRQDPGLGLRLIYFSYDVKMKEKGDIPEGYSVSREKKERFSLILESASTNQTSMYLCASSLRTGLSGNTIYFGEGSWLTVV.

At least ten counts were recorded for this clonotype. The CDR3 loop reads CSARLQAMNTEAFF. The CDR3 bases are TGCAGTGCTAGACTACAGGCAATGAACACTGAAGCTTTCTTT. The chain carries TRBV20-1 and TRBJ1-1, with a possible D match to TRBD1 (5 bases). This CDR3 comprises 14 residues. CDR1 and CDR2 (germline): DFQATT, SNEGSKA (reference sequence). V was clipped by 2 bases and J by 0 bases, with 10 bases between them.

This clonotype showed up many times. The chain has TRBV6-1 and TRBJ2-3; 13 bases line up with TRBD2. CDR3 length equals 18 residues. CDR1 is MNHNS and CDR2 is SASEGT in the germline V gene. V gave up 4 bases and J gave up 2 bases; unmatched junction bases: 9. CDR3 amino acids: CASSVGTSGTTYTDTQYF. The DNA of the CDR3 is TGTGCCAGCAGTGTGGGGACTAGCGGGACGACCTACACAGATACGCAGTATTTT.

This clonotype has a count of ten or more. The J gene is TRBJ1-2, the V gene TRBV28; 10 positions agree with TRBD1. Germline CDR1 and CDR2: MDHEN and SYDVKM. This CDR3 has 15 residues. V trimming: 5 bases; J trimming: 8 bases; junction bases outside the gene matches: 11. In nucleotides, the CDR3 is TGTGCCAGCAGTGCCCCACCGGGACAGGGGCTGGGCTACACCTTC. The encoded protein is CASSAPPGQGLGYTF.

This clonotype occurred many times. This chain connects TRBV12-3 or TRBV12-4 to TRBJ2-7; D remains ambiguous. The CDR3 totals 14 residues. V gave up 0 bases and J gave up 0 bases, with 6 bases separating them. The CDR3 loop is CASSLARRSYEQYF. The CDR3 region has the DNA TGTGCCAGCAGTTTAGCCAGACGCTCCTACGAGCAGTACTTC.

There are many counts of this clonotype. V is TRBV20-1 and J is TRBJ1-2; maybe TRBD1 (5 bases). The V and J ends lost 0 bases and 3 bases respectively, with 14 bases between them. Germline V gives CDR1 DFQATT, CDR2 SNEGSKA (reference sequence). The CDR3 is 15 amino acids. The CDR3 coding sequence is TGCAGTGCTAGAGATTGGGGCAGCGTGGACTATGGCTACACCTTC. Translating it yields CSARDWGSVDYGYTF.

This clonotype appeared many times. This chain connects TRBV5-8 to TRBJ2-3; D is unresolved. Germline V gives CDR1 SGHTS, CDR2 YDEGEE. The CDR3 sequence is 12 residues long. The V and J ends lost 2 bases and 1 base respectively, with 2 bases between them. The CDR3 DNA reads as TGTGCCAGCAGCTTCGGCACAGATACGCAGTATTTT. This sequence encodes CASSFGTDTQYF.

This clonotype was seen once. V usage is TRBV2 and J usage is TRBJ2-7; 9 bases agree with TRBD2. Germline-derived CDR1 and CDR2 are SNHLY and FYNNEI. This CDR3 comprises 13 residues. The J segment lost 2 bases and the V segment lost 6 bases, leaving 2 bases of the junction unmatched. CDR3 DNA: TGTGCCAGCAGCGGACTAGCGCCCTACGAGCAGTACTTC. As protein: CASSGLAPYEQYF.

This clonotype was seen repeatedly, ten times or more. The CDR3 is CASNLPEGGTGLSPLHF. The CDR3 DNA is TGTGCCAGCAACCTCCCGGAGGGGGGGACAGGGCTTTCACCCCTCCACTTT. This chain links TRBV6-1 with TRBJ1-6, with 9 positions matching TRBD1. Germline V lookup: CDR1 MNHNS, CDR2 SASEGT. This CDR3 has 17 residues. V was pared by 7 bases and J by 9 bases, with 16 bases of the junction left unmatched.

At least ten counts were recorded for this clonotype. The chain carries TRBV7-9 and TRBJ2-1; TRBD2 is a possible D gene (5 bases). With 3 bases removed from V and 9 bases from J, the gap between germline ends came to 12 bases. Germline lookup yields CDR1 SEHNR and CDR2 FQNEAQ (reference sequence). The CDR3 length is 13 residues. CDR3 nucleotide sequence: TGTGCCAGCAGCTTCAGTAGCGAGATTGAGCAGTTCTTC. Translation gives CASSFSSEIEQFF.

This clonotype was found many times. CDR3 sequence (DNA): TGTGCCAGTAAAACAGGGGTGAACACTGAAGCTTTCTTT. This encodes CASKTGVNTEAFF. This chain links TRBV19 with TRBJ1-1; 7 bases line up with TRBD1. This CDR3 spans 13 amino acids. Germline V gene sequence: CDR1 LNHDA, CDR2 SQIVND (reference sequence). V lost 7 bases and J lost 0; bases outside the gene matches: 2.

In this sample, this clonotype turned up many times. The rearrangement uses TRBV28 and TRBJ2-1; 8 bases are shared with TRBD2. V was pared by 6 bases and J by 9 bases, with 13 bases of the junction left unmatched. The CDR3 has 15 residues. Per the germline V gene, CDR1 is MDHEN and CDR2 is SYDVKM. CDR3 sequence (DNA): TGTGCCAGCAGCCCCGGGACTAGGGTCACTGGTGAGCAGTTCTTC. Its protein is CASSPGTRVTGEQFF.

This clonotype was recorded a few times. The chain carries TRBV7-7 and TRBJ2-3; D is possibly TRBD2 (6 bases). CDR1 is SSHAT and CDR2 is FNYEAQ in the germline V gene (reference sequence). Deletions cut 5 bases from V and 8 bases from J, with 17 bases between. This CDR3 region has 14 residues. CDR3 in DNA: TGTGCCAGCAGCGCTGGGACTCCCCAGAGTACGCAGTATTTT. It codes for CASSAGTPQSTQYF.

This clonotype was counted many times. The CDR3 coding sequence is TGTGCCAGTAGCCCAGTTGGGGTTTACAATGAGCAGTTCTTC. Its protein product is CASSPVGVYNEQFF. The chain uses TRBV19 and TRBJ2-1; no reliable D call. The length of the CDR3 is 14 residues. CDR1 is LNHDA, CDR2 SQIVND, per germline (reference sequence). V lost 6 bases and J lost 4, with 13 bases in between.

This clonotype showed up many times. V gene TRBV5-5 combines with J gene TRBJ1-5; 9 bases fit TRBD1. Germline V lookup: CDR1 SGHKS, CDR2 YYEKEE (reference sequence). This CDR3 has 14 amino acids. V was pared by 4 bases and J by 6 bases, with 5 bases of the junction left unmatched. CDR3: CASSQTGGFQPQHF. DNA for the CDR3: TGTGCCAGCAGCCAGACAGGGGGGTTTCAGCCCCAGCATTTT. Complete variable domain (other parts from reference TRBV5-5 and TRBJ1-5): DAGVTQSPTHLIKTRGQQVTLRCSPISGHKSVSWYQQVLGQGPQFIFQYYEKEERGRGNFPDRFSARQFPNYSSELNVNALLLGDSALYLCASSQTGGFQPQHFGDGTRLSIL.

This clonotype came up many times. This rearrangement joins TRBV5-8 to TRBJ1-1; D is undetermined. The CDR3 loop spans 16 amino acids. The ends were cut back, 0 bases at V and 0 bases at J, with 12 bases in the middle. Germline lookup yields CDR1 SGHTS and CDR2 YDEGEE. The CDR3 loop is CASSLALGPMNTEAFF. The CDR3 coding sequence is TGTGCCAGCAGCTTGGCCCTTGGCCCCATGAACACTGAAGCTTTCTTT.

This clonotype showed up many times. V usage is TRBV13 and J usage is TRBJ2-2; TRBD2 matches at 7 bases. Germline trimming cut 1 base from V and 2 bases from J; bases unmatched to any gene: 4. This CDR3 has 16 residues. Germline V CDR1 and CDR2: PRHDT, FYEKMQ (reference sequence). The CDR3 DNA sequence: TGTGCCAGCAGCTTAGAGGTAGCGGGCAACACCGGGGAGCTGTTTTTT. Translated, it gives CASSLEVAGNTGELFF.

This clonotype was seen many times. The chain combines TRBV29-1 with TRBJ1-2, with 7 bases fitting TRBD1. The germline V gene has CDR1 SQVTM and CDR2 ANQGSEA. With V trimmed by 4 bases and J by 0 bases, 2 bases remained unmatched. The CDR3 is 13 amino acids. The CDR3 here is CSVGDSSNYGYTF. DNA for the CDR3: TGCAGCGTTGGGGACAGTTCTAACTATGGCTACACCTTC.

In DNA form, the CDR3 reads TGTGCCAGCAGCCCCCGCCTTAAACACACGACGAACACCGGGGAGCTGTTTTTT. Translating gives CASSPRLKHTTNTGELFF. This chain links TRBV9 with TRBJ2-2; D gene uncertain. In germline, CDR1 is SGDLS, CDR2 YYNGEE. The CDR3 consists of 18 residues. V lost 4 bases and J lost 0, with 19 bases in between.

This clonotype was recorded many times. The gene calls are TRBV2 and TRBJ2-6, with D unresolved. V shed 8 bases and J shed 0 bases, with 17 bases lying between them. The germline V gene encodes CDR1 SNHLY and CDR2 FYNNEI. The CDR3 has 17 amino acids. CDR3 bases: TGTGCCAGCTGCCCGCGAGCAATTGTCTCTGGGGCCAACGTCCTGACTTTC. This sequence encodes CASCPRAIVSGANVLTF.

This clonotype was detected ten times or more. The rearrangement links TRBV18 to TRBJ2-3; tentatively, D is TRBD1 (5 bases). The CDR3 consists of 15 residues. CDR1 and CDR2 (germline): KGHSH, LQKENI. The V and J ends lost 0 bases and 4 bases respectively, with 11 bases between them. DNA for the CDR3: TGTGCCAGCTCACCACCAGGGGATCCTGCAGATACGCAGTATTTT. As protein: CASSPPGDPADTQYF.